The 9 T cell receptor beta chains in this list originate from one sample, sequenced in a study of T cell repertoires in cytomegalovirus infection. These receptors are not linked to any known antigen. TCRdb passed the reads through MiXCR, listing each CDR3 protein once. Among a few hundred thousand distinct CDR3 sequences listed, about 40% were seen once. The source was cultured PBMCs, collected from culture after CMV antigen stimulation. Receptors originate from a human donor in good health (CMV status not recorded). Some clones in this sample may be carry-over from other donors' samples.

This clonotype was detected only a few times. The gene calls are TRBV2 and TRBJ2-1; 12 nucleotides agree with TRBD2. Germline-derived CDR1 and CDR2 are SNHLY and FYNNEI. The J segment lost 8 bases and the V segment lost 6 bases, leaving 5 bases of the junction unmatched. This CDR3 contains 14 residues. The DNA for the CDR3 is TGTGCCAGCAGCTATAGGACTAGCGGGGATGAGCAGTTCTTC. Its protein product is CASSYRTSGDEQFF.

This clonotype was recorded a few times. The chain is built from TRBV7-6 and TRBJ2-7; 9 nucleotides agree with TRBD2. This CDR3 is 16 amino acids long. The germline gives CDR1 SGHVS, CDR2 FNYEAQ. V trimming: 5 bases; J trimming: 4 bases; junction bases outside the gene matches: 12. The CDR3 DNA is TGTGCCAGCAGCCATGATCCGGGACTAGCACGGTACGAGCAGTACTTC. Its translation: CASSHDPGLARYEQYF.

The genes are TRBV27 and TRBJ2-1; TRBD2 might be the D (6 bases). Trimming took off 7 bases at V and 5 bases at J, with 21 bases between the two ends. CDR1 MNHEY and CDR2 SMNVEV come from the germline V gene (reference sequence). CDR3 length equals 16 residues. The CDR3 DNA follows: TGTGCCAGCAACCCCCGCGGGACCCAATCAGACAATGAGCAGTTCTTC. This sequence encodes CASNPRGTQSDNEQFF.

The CDR3 nucleotides read TGCAGTGCTAGAGGGGGGAGGGGCCATCCCTACGAGCAGTACTTC. This codes for CSARGGRGHPYEQYF. This chain connects TRBV20-1 to TRBJ2-7, with 7 bases fitting TRBD2. Germline V gene sequence: CDR1 DFQATT, CDR2 SNEGSKA (reference sequence). This CDR3 comprises 15 residues. With 1 base clipped from V and 2 bases from J, the junction kept 8 bases outside the gene matches.

This clonotype appeared many times. This sequence joins TRBV12-3 or TRBV12-4 and TRBJ1-5; D unresolved. The V end was cut by 3 bases, the J end by 2 bases, with 8 bases between. CDR3 length: 14 amino acids. CDR3 region: CASSLRVGNQPQHF. The CDR3 nucleotides are TGTGCCAGCAGTTTGCGGGTGGGCAATCAGCCCCAGCATTTT.

This clonotype has at least ten counts. The gene calls are TRBV7-8 and TRBJ2-2; TRBD2 aligns across 11 bases. The junction had 6 bases not matched to a gene; V was cut back by 4 bases and J by 5 bases. CDR3 length: 16 residues. Germline V lookup: CDR1 SGHVS, CDR2 FQNEAQ. The chain's CDR3 is CASSSEGLADTGELFF. CDR3 nucleotides: TGTGCCAGCAGCTCAGAGGGACTAGCGGATACCGGGGAGCTGTTTTTT.

The V and J genes are TRBV20-1 and TRBJ2-7, with D perhaps TRBD2 (6 bases). The CDR3 covers 14 residues. V was shortened by 4 bases and J by 2 bases, with 15 bases between the two germline ends. Germline lookup yields CDR1 DFQATT and CDR2 SNEGSKA (reference sequence). CDR3 nucleotide sequence: TGCAGTGCTATAGCCCGGACTAACCCCTACGAGCAGTACTTC. Its translation: CSAIARTNPYEQYF.

The rearrangement joins TRBV6-6 to TRBJ2-7; 8 nucleotides line up with TRBD1. The CDR3 sequence is 14 residues long. Germline CDR1 MNHNY, CDR2 SVGAGI (reference sequence). J lost 12 bases, V lost 5 bases, and 15 bases had no gene match. CDR3 bases: TGTGCCAGCAGTAATACAGATCAACCAGGGACAGGGTACTTC. Encoded protein: CASSNTDQPGTGYF.

This clonotype was detected ten times or more. The V and J genes are TRBV7-2 and TRBJ2-1; TRBD1 matches at 7 bases. V shed 5 bases, J shed 5 bases, and the junction held 6 bases outside the gene matches. Germline V gives CDR1 SGHTA, CDR2 FQGNSA. This CDR3 is built from 14 residues. This CDR3 reads CASSQGVLHNEQFF. Here the CDR3 DNA reads TGTGCCAGCAGCCAGGGGGTCCTTCACAATGAGCAGTTCTTC.